These 12 T cell receptor beta chains originate from one sample sequenced in a study of control samples from healthy donors and cancer patients. TCRdb's copy holds only in-frame clones and misses some; the assay was immunoSEQ multiplex PCR. This sample yields about 100,000 clones, of which about 85% are seen a single time; approximately 20% belongs to the top ten. Sequencing input: blood. Every receptor here comes from a man younger than 45 in good health.

The chain carries TRBV11-3 and TRBJ2-3; D call uncertain. Trimming took 5 bases from V and 2 from J, leaving 5 bases between them. Per germline, CDR1 SGHNT and CDR2 YENEEA. CDR3 length equals 12 residues. CDR3 DNA: TGTGCCAGCAGCGGGATCACAGATACGCAGTATTTT. Translated: CASSGITDTQYF.

This sequence joins TRBV7-8 and TRBJ1-6, with TRBD1 as a possible D gene (5 bases). Germline V gene sequence: CDR1 SGHVS, CDR2 FQNEAQ. V was trimmed by 5 bases and J by 9 bases, leaving 17 bases between them. The CDR3 extends over 15 amino acids. Here the CDR3 DNA reads TGTGCCAGCAGCCCAGGACACCAACTGGGTTCACCCCTCCACTTT. Translated, it gives CASSPGHQLGSPLHF. The entire variable domain, with the rest obtained from reference TRBV7-8 and TRBJ1-6, is as follows: GAGVSQSPRYKVAKRGQDVALRCDPISGHVSLFWYQQALGQGPEFLTYFQNEAQLDKSGLPSDRFFAERPEGSVSTLKIQRTQQEDSAVYLCASSPGHQLGSPLHFGNGTRLTVT.

The rearrangement joins TRBV5-1 to TRBJ1-2; D unresolved. Trimming stripped 0 bases from V and 3 bases from J, with 6 bases between. This CDR3 region has 13 residues. Germline CDR1 reads SGHRS; CDR2 reads YFSETQ. As DNA, the CDR3 is TGCGCCAGCAGCTTGGGCCCCTACTATGGCTACACCTTC. Protein sequence: CASSLGPYYGYTF.

This sequence joins TRBV19 and TRBJ2-1; 7 bases match TRBD1. The V gene's germline CDR1 is LNHDA and CDR2 SQIVND (reference sequence). V was pared by 3 bases and J by 5 bases, with 4 bases of the junction left unmatched. CDR3 length: 14 residues. The CDR3 sequence is CASSIGTVDNEQFF. The CDR3 DNA sequence: TGTGCCAGTAGTATCGGGACAGTCGACAATGAGCAGTTCTTC.

The chain uses TRBV16 and TRBJ2-2; D unclear. The CDR3 totals 13 residues. V lost 5 bases and J lost 6, with 10 bases in between. Germline assignment: CDR1 KGHSY and CDR2 FQNENV. The CDR3, as DNA: TGTGCCAGCAGCTTAGACGGGCCCGGGGAGCTGTTTTTT. This codes for CASSLDGPGELFF. The entire variable domain, with the rest obtained from reference TRBV16 and TRBJ2-2, is as follows: GEEVAQTPKHLVRGEGQKAKLYCAPIKGHSYVFWYQQVLKNEFKFLISFQNENVFDETGMPKERFSAKCLPNSPCSLEIQATKLEDSAVYFCASSLDGPGELFFGEGSRLTVL.

The chain carries TRBV18 and TRBJ2-3, with a weak D call TRBD1 (6 bases). The CDR3 runs to 17 residues. Trimming took 1 base from V and 6 from J, leaving 20 bases between them. Per the germline V gene, CDR1 is KGHSH and CDR2 is LQKENI. In DNA form, the CDR3 reads TGTGCCAGCTCACCACAACAGACGCAGACAGGTCCCGATACGCAGTATTTT. Translated: CASSPQQTQTGPDTQYF.

The chain employs TRBV5-1 and TRBJ1-6; 10 bases are shared with TRBD1. CDR1 and CDR2 (germline): SGHRS, YFSETQ. CDR3 length: 15 amino acids. Losses at the gene ends were 4 bases for V and 7 bases for J; bases not matched to a gene: 5. The CDR3 DNA is TGCGCCAGCAGCCTTGACAGGGGGCAGAATTCACCCCTCCACTTT. This translates into CASSLDRGQNSPLHF.

V usage is TRBV5-6 and J usage is TRBJ1-2; D remains unclear. This CDR3 is 15 amino acids long. Trimming removed 4 bases at V and 1 base at J, with 14 bases between. Germline V gives CDR1 SGHDT, CDR2 YYEEEE. The CDR3 spells CASSPGRRLNYGYTF. The CDR3 region has the DNA TGTGCCAGCAGCCCAGGAAGGAGGCTTAACTATGGCTACACCTTC.

This clone has only a few counts. In DNA form, the CDR3 reads TGTGCCAGCAGCTCGTCAGGGCCCGGGGAGCTGTTTTTT. Its protein is CASSSSGPGELFF. V and J are TRBV11-3 and TRBJ2-2; D might be TRBD1 (5 bases). The CDR3 loop spans 13 amino acids. Germline CDR1 SGHNT, CDR2 YENEEA. Deletions cut 4 bases from V and 6 bases from J, with 9 bases between. Complete variable domain (other parts from reference TRBV11-3 and TRBJ2-2): EAGVVQSPRYKIIEKKQPVAFWCNPISGHNTLYWYLQNLGQGPELLIRYENEEAVDDSQLPKDRFSAERLKGVDSTLKIQPAELGDSAVYLCASSSSGPGELFFGEGSRLTVL.

V gene TRBV7-2 combines with J gene TRBJ1-4, with 10 bases that match TRBD1. Germline V lookup: CDR1 SGHTA, CDR2 FQGNSA. Trimming cost V 5 bases and J 7 bases; bases outside gene matches: 1. This CDR3 contains 13 residues. The CDR3 here is CASSRDRGEKLFF. In DNA, the CDR3 is TGTGCCAGCAGCCGGGACAGGGGTGAAAAACTGTTTTTT. Together with reference TRBV7-2 and TRBJ1-4, the CDR3 gives the full variable domain: GAGVSQSPSNKVTEKGKDVELRCDPISGHTALYWYRQSLGQGLEFLIYFQGNSAPDKSGLPSDRFSAERTGGSVSTLTIQRTQQEDSAVYLCASSRDRGEKLFFGSGTQLSVL.

The genes are TRBV2 and TRBJ1-4, with D perhaps matching TRBD1 (6 bases). Germline CDR1 and CDR2: SNHLY and FYNNEI. Trimming removed 5 bases from V and 4 bases from J, with 11 bases in between. This CDR3 region has 14 residues. For the CDR3, the DNA is TGTGCCAGCAGTTACAGGGCGGTTAATGAAAAACTGTTTTTT. Its protein is CASSYRAVNEKLFF.

The rearrangement uses TRBV5-1 and TRBJ1-2; 7 bases align to TRBD1. This CDR3 is built from 14 residues. The J segment lost 7 bases and the V segment lost 4 bases, leaving 10 bases of the junction unmatched. The V gene's germline CDR1 is SGHRS and CDR2 YFSETQ. The CDR3 loop is CASSLGDSLSGYTF. In DNA form, the CDR3 reads TGCGCCAGCAGCCTGGGGGACAGCCTCAGTGGCTACACCTTC.